This T cell receptor beta chain was sequenced in a study of blood T cell repertoires in COVID-19. Authors' processing steps: Reference gene primer amplification in the assay estimated nucleated cell counts. This table comes from immunoSEQ multiplex PCR, and its TCRdb copy is limited to in-frame clones, with some not included. V, J and clone size are those of that table, while D and trimming were read from the DNA. The sample carries around 270,000 clones, about 87% recorded once. The CDR3 runs to 15 residues. The germline gives CDR1 SGHRS, CDR2 YFSETQ. The V gene lost 0 bases and the J gene lost 3 bases, with 9 bases spanning the gap.

The clonotype originates from a man aged 55 to 70 who had recovered from COVID-19. Material: peripheral blood. This rearrangement joins TRBV5-1 to TRBJ1-4, with unresolved D. The CDR3 DNA is TGCGCCAGCAGCTTGGATCTAACCGCTAATGAAAAACTGTTTTTT. This gives the protein CASSLDLTANEKLFF.